The 5 T cell receptor beta chains below were found in one sample sequenced in a study of shared clonotypes between healthy human individuals. TCRdb's table, derived via immunoSEQ multiplex PCR, lists solely in-frame clones and lacks some. The sample has 450,000 to 500,000 clones, 81% seen once. Sequenced input: PBMCs. All receptors derive from a woman aged 35 to 49 in good health. Some clones in this sample may be carry-over from other donors' samples.

Of note for this clone: A far larger clone differs by one base, so this is likely a read error. Additional DNA sequences in this sample encode the identical CDR3. The chain uses TRBV7-9 and TRBJ1-4; D not resolved. There are 12 residues in the CDR3. CDR1 SEHNR and CDR2 FQNEAQ come from the germline V gene (reference sequence). The CDR3 is CASMDGNEKLFF. The DNA for the CDR3 is TGTGCCAGCATGGACGGCAATGAAAAGCTGTTTTTT.

The chain has TRBV6-5 and TRBJ1-4, with D uncertain. The CDR3 consists of 15 residues. Looked up from germline, CDR1 is MNHEY and CDR2 is SVGAGI. V lost 5 bases and J lost 5, with 15 bases in between. In DNA, the CDR3 is TGTGCCAGCAGTCCCACCCCCCAGACAAATGAAAAACTGTTTTTT. This sequence encodes CASSPTPQTNEKLFF.

The chain is built from TRBV10-3 and TRBJ2-1, with 7 bases fitting TRBD1. V shed 11 bases, J shed 3 bases, and the junction held 7 bases outside the gene matches. This CDR3 spans 13 amino acids. Per the germline V gene, CDR1 is ENHRY and CDR2 is SYGVKD. CDR3 residues: CAGSGTDYNEQFF. DNA of the CDR3: TGTGCCGGCTCCGGGACAGACTACAATGAGCAGTTCTTC.

About this clone: A single base is all that separates this from a far larger clone, so a read error is likely. Other DNA variants within this sample encode the same CDR3. The chain couples TRBV5-1 to TRBJ2-7; D possibly matches TRBD1 or TRBD2 (5 bases each). Germline V gene sequence: CDR1 SGHRS, CDR2 YFSETQ. The CDR3 runs to 13 residues. The ends were cut back, 4 bases at V and 2 bases at J, with 10 bases in the middle. The CDR3 coding sequence is TGCGCCAGCAGCCGGGACGGCGCCTACGAGCAGTACTTC. Its translation: CASSRDGAYEQYF.

A remark on this clone: A far larger clone is just one base off, so this is likely a read error. The chain uses TRBV7-9 and TRBJ1-4; 8 bases align to TRBD1. The length of the CDR3 is 18 residues. Germline CDR1 is SEHNR and CDR2 is FQNEAQ (reference sequence). J was trimmed by 5 bases and V by 7 bases; bases with no gene match: 18. DNA of the CDR3: TGTGCCAGCACCAAGGTGAAAGCAGGGGGCGACCCGAATGAAAAACTGTTTTTT. Its protein product is CASTKVKAGGDPNEKLFF.